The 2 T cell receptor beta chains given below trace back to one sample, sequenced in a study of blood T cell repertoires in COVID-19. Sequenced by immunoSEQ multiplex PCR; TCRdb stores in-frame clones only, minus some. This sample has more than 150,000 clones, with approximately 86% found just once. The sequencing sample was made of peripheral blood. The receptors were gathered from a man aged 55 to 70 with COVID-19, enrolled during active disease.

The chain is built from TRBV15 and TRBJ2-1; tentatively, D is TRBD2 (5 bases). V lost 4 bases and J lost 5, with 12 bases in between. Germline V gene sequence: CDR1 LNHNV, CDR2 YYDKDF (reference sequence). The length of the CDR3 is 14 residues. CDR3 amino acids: CATSTRTENNEQFF. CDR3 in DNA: TGTGCCACCAGCACGCGGACTGAGAACAATGAGCAGTTCTTC.

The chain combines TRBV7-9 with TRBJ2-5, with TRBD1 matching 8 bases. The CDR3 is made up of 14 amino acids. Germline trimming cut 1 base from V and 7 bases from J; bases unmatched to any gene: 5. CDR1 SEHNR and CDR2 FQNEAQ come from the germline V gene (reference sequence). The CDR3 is CASSLGTGTRTQYF. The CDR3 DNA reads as TGTGCCAGCAGCTTAGGGACAGGGACGAGGACCCAGTACTTC. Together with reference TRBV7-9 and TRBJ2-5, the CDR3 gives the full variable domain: DTGVSQNPRHKITKRGQNVTFRCDPISEHNRLYWYRQTLGQGPEFLTYFQNEAQLEKSRLLSDRFSAERPKGSFSTLEIQRTEQGDSAMYLCASSLGTGTRTQYFGPGTRLLVL.